This T cell receptor beta chain was identified during a study of blood T cell repertoires in COVID-19. About the research overall: From T cells, B-cell-depleted T cells, or PBMCs came the material, which was cDNA or gDNA.

V was pared by 6 bases and J by 2 bases, with 8 bases between. The CDR3 consists of 13 residues. From germline, CDR1 is MDHEN and CDR2 SYDVKM. Original methodology: Reference gene primer amplification gave nucleated cell count estimates. This table comes from immunoSEQ multiplex PCR, and its TCRdb copy is limited to in-frame clones, with some not included. V, J and clone size are taken as reported in that table, and D and trimming were inferred from the DNA itself. The data hold a few hundred thousand clones, with more than 75% observed a single time. This sequence joins TRBV28 and TRBJ1-3, with D possibly matching TRBD1 (6 bases). The TCR was taken from a human donor in a cohort sampled during active COVID-19. What was sequenced was peripheral blood. CDR3 loop: CASSRQAGNTIYF. CDR3 nucleotide sequence: TGTGCCAGCAGCAGACAGGCTGGAAACACCATATATTTT.